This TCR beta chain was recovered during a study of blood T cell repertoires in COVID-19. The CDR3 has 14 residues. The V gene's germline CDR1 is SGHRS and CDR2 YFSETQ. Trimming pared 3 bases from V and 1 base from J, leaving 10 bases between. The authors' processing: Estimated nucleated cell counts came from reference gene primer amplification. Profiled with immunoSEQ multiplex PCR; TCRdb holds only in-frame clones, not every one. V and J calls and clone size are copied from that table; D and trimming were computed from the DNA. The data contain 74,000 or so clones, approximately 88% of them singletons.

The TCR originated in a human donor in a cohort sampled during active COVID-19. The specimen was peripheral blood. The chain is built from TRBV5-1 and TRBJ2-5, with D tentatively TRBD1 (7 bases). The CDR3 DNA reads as TGCGCCAGCAGCTGGGGGGACAGCCAAGAGACCCAGTACTTC. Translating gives CASSWGDSQETQYF. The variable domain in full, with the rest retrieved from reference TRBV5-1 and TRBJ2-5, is KAGVTQTPRYLIKTRGQQVTLSCSPISGHRSVSWYQQTPGQGLQFLFEYFSETQRNKGNFPGRFSGRQFSNSRSEMNVSTLELGDSALYLCASSWGDSQETQYFGPGTRLLVL.